The rows below give T cell receptor beta chains drawn from one sample of a study of vaccination effects on CD4 cells after COVID-19. Generated by immunoSEQ multiplex PCR, the TCRdb table keeps only in-frame clones and is missing some. The table lists about 65,000 clones, around 69% of them singletons, with about 3% in the top ten. Their antigen targets remain unknown. Sequencing was performed on CD4+ T cells from PBMCs cultured with HCoV-NL63 spike peptides, taken before COVID-19 vaccination. Every receptor here comes from a human donor who received a COVID-19 vaccine. The CDR3 runs from the conserved cysteine through the conserved F or W. Fields, in order: clone size, J gene, V gene, D gene, CDR3 DNA, CDR3 protein. D genes are given only for firm matches. A clone size is listed for some rows: how often the clone was seen (once, few, many), or a class if it is expanded.

once	TRBJ1-4	TRBV28	-	TGTGCCAGCAACCTCCAGCCGGGTTTAGAAAAACTGTTTTTT	CASNLQPGLEKLFF
-	TRBJ2-2	TRBV12-3/TRBV12-4	TRBD1	TGTGCCAGCAGCCGACAGGGATCCGGGGAGCTGTTTTTT	CASSRQGSGELFF
-	TRBJ2-5	TRBV3-1/TRBV3-2	-	TGTGCCAGCAGCCAAGGAGCCCCCGCGAGTGGGAAGACCCAGTACTTC	CASSQGAPASGKTQYF
-	TRBJ1-1	TRBV7-2	TRBD1	TGTGCCAGCAGCTTGACAGGGGGCAACACTGAAGCTTTCTTT	CASSLTGGNTEAFF
once	TRBJ1-1	TRBV18	TRBD1	TGTGCCAGCTCACACAGCCAGGGGGACGGCACTGAAGCTTTCTTT	CASSHSQGDGTEAFF
-	TRBJ2-3	TRBV11-1	-	TGTGCCAGCAGCCCCAGATTGGCGGGCCGCACAGATACGCAGTATTTT	CASSPRLAGRTDTQYF
-	TRBJ2-1	TRBV5-6	TRBD2	TGTGCCAGCAGCATGGGGGGGAGCTCCTACAATGAGCAGTTCTTC	CASSMGGSSYNEQFF
-	TRBJ1-4	TRBV30	-	TGTGCCTGGAAAGGACAGAATAATGAAAAACTGTTTTTT	CAWKGQNNEKLFF
-	TRBJ1-4	TRBV3-1/TRBV3-2	-	TGTGCCAGCAGCCTCCGTCGTGGGTCCGCAACTAATGAAAAACTGTTTTTT	CASSLRRGSATNEKLFF
-	TRBJ1-5	TRBV7-3	-	TGTGCCAGCAGCCTTAATAGCAATCAGCCCCAGCATTTT	CASSLNSNQPQHF
-	TRBJ2-1	TRBV5-1	TRBD2	TGCGCCAGCAGCTCCCAGGGTGTAGCGGGGGGCCGTTCCTACAATGAGCAGTTCTTC	CASSSQGVAGGRSYNEQFF
-	TRBJ2-3	TRBV6-5	TRBD2	TGTGCCAGCAGTTACCGCGGGGGGTGGGGCACAGATACGCAGTATTTT	CASSYRGGWGTDTQYF
once	TRBJ1-2	TRBV11-2	-	TGTGCCAGCAGCTTATGGGCCGGGGGCGAAAACTATGGCTACACCTTC	CASSLWAGGENYGYTF
-	TRBJ2-1	TRBV5-1	TRBD1	TGCGCCAGCAGCTTGCAAGGGGGCGACTACAATGAGCAGTTCTTC	CASSLQGGDYNEQFF
-	TRBJ2-1	TRBV18	TRBD2	TGTGCCAGCTCACCACTACTTTGGACTAGCGGGGGGAAGAGCTCCTACAATGAGCAGTTCTTC	CASSPLLWTSGGKSSYNEQFF
few	TRBJ1-6	TRBV2	TRBD1	TGTGCCAGCAGCGCCCGAAGGACAGGGAGCAATTCACCCCTCCACTTT	CASSARRTGSNSPLHF
-	TRBJ1-1	TRBV4-1	-	TGCGCCAGCAGCCGAGTCGCTCCGGGCACTGAAGCTTTCTTT	CASSRVAPGTEAFF
-	TRBJ2-1	TRBV18	-	TGTGCCAGCTCACCGGGGTTCCATGAGCAGTTCTTC	CASSPGFHEQFF
-	TRBJ2-5	TRBV5-1	TRBD1	TGCGCCAGCAGCTTGCAGACAGGGGAAGAGACCCAGTACTTC	CASSLQTGEETQYF
-	TRBJ2-3	TRBV7-3	TRBD2	TGTGCCAGCAGCCAATCACTAGCGGGGGGGCTTCGTGGAACAGATACGCAGTATTTT	CASSQSLAGGLRGTDTQYF
few	TRBJ1-1	TRBV6-5	-	TGTGCCAGCAAGGATTACGGGGGGACTGAAGCTTTCTTT	CASKDYGGTEAFF
-	TRBJ1-2	TRBV5-1	-	TGCGCCAGCAGCTTCGGCGGGGCGGGGGACTATGGCTACACCTTC	CASSFGGAGDYGYTF
few	TRBJ2-5	TRBV5-1	-	TGCGCCAGCAGAGGGGAATCTGGGGAGACCCAGTACTTC	CASRGESGETQYF
-	TRBJ1-3	TRBV7-9	-	TGTGCCAGCAGCGTGATAGGAAACACCATATATTTT	CASSVIGNTIYF
-	TRBJ1-1	TRBV3-1/TRBV3-2	-	TGTGCCAGCACCCCCGGGGGGGGTGGGACTGAAGCTTTCTTT	CASTPGGGGTEAFF
-	TRBJ1-2	TRBV24-1	TRBD1	TGTGCCACCAGTGATAGGACAGGCTTCTATGGCTACACCTTC	CATSDRTGFYGYTF
-	TRBJ2-2	TRBV7-2	-	TGTGCCAGCAGCTTACTAGGGGCCGGGGAGCTGTTTTTT	CASSLLGAGELFF
-	TRBJ2-3	TRBV18	-	TGTGCCAGCTCACGGGACAGCACAGATACGCAGTATTTT	CASSRDSTDTQYF
-	TRBJ2-1	TRBV2	TRBD2	TGTGCCAGCACAAAAGGCGGGGGGTATAATGAGCAGTTCTTC	CASTKGGGYNEQFF
-	TRBJ2-2	TRBV24-1	TRBD1	TGTGCCACCAGTGACCTAGACAGGGCAAGTGGAGAAGACACCGGGGAGCTGTTTTTT	CATSDLDRASGEDTGELFF
-	TRBJ1-3	TRBV18	-	TGTGCCAGCTCACCACCCGGACCTAACTCTGGAAACACCATATATTTT	CASSPPGPNSGNTIYF
-	TRBJ2-3	TRBV3-1/TRBV3-2	TRBD2	TGTGCCAGCAGCCAAGATCTCCTAGCGGGGGTCACAGATACGCAGTATTTT	CASSQDLLAGVTDTQYF
-	TRBJ1-5	TRBV5-8	-	TGTGCCAGCAGCCCGCGCCAGGGAAGGGTTGGGCCCCAGCATTTT	CASSPRQGRVGPQHF
-	TRBJ2-3	TRBV4-3	-	TGCGCCAGCAGTCCGACCCAGGGCACAGATACGCAGTATTTT	CASSPTQGTDTQYF
-	TRBJ2-1	TRBV27	TRBD2	TGTGCCAGCAGTTTACCCCCGCGACTAGCGGGGGGACGACTTCGGGGGAATGAGCAGTTCTTC	CASSLPPRLAGGRLRGNEQFF
-	TRBJ1-1	TRBV5-4	-	TGTGCCAGCAGCGCGGGAAGGACCATGAACACTGAAGCTTTCTTT	CASSAGRTMNTEAFF
-	TRBJ2-1	TRBV30	-	TGTGCCTGGAGTCTGATCGTTTTCAATGAGCAGTTCTTC	CAWSLIVFNEQFF
-	TRBJ2-6	TRBV14	-	TGTGCCAGCAGCCCCATCGAAGGGGGGTATGGGGCCAACGTCCTGACTTTC	CASSPIEGGYGANVLTF
-	TRBJ1-2	TRBV30	TRBD1	TGTGCCTGGAGATATGGGACAGGGTTGAGCGGCTACACCTTC	CAWRYGTGLSGYTF
once	TRBJ1-4	TRBV9	-	TGTGCCAGCAGCTCATACTCGGGGGGGGAAAAACTGTTTTTT	CASSSYSGGEKLFF
-	TRBJ2-5	TRBV12-5	-	TGTGCTAGTGGTTTGGTAGGAGGGGGAGGAGGGGAGACCCAGTACTTC	CASGLVGGGGGETQYF
-	TRBJ2-5	TRBV6-6	TRBD2	TGTGCCAGCAGCCGGACTAGCGGGGCCCAAGAGACCCAGTACTTC	CASSRTSGAQETQYF
-	TRBJ2-1	TRBV24-1	-	TGTGCCACCAGTGGTACAGCGGACCATGAGCAGTTCTTC	CATSGTADHEQFF
-	TRBJ2-1	TRBV9	TRBD2	TGTGCCAGCAGCCTATCGGGGGGAAGCTCCTACAATGAGCAGTTCTTC	CASSLSGGSSYNEQFF
-	TRBJ1-1	TRBV24-1	-	TGTGCCACCAGTGATTCCTACGCGGGCACTGAAGCTTTCTTT	CATSDSYAGTEAFF
-	TRBJ2-1	TRBV6-2/TRBV6-3	-	TGTGCCAGCAGTAGGATAATCGAGGCGCATGAGCAGTTCTTC	CASSRIIEAHEQFF
-	TRBJ1-2	TRBV28	-	TGTGCCAGCAGTTCTTATTTTAGTCTCACAGGAGGCTATGGCTACACCTTC	CASSSYFSLTGGYGYTF
-	TRBJ1-1	TRBV20-1	-	TGCAGTGCTAGTCGGGGTGGAAATGAAGCTTTCTTT	CSASRGGNEAFF
once	TRBJ2-1	TRBV11-1	-	TGTGCCAGCAGCCCCTCCAATGAGCAGTTCTTC	CASSPSNEQFF